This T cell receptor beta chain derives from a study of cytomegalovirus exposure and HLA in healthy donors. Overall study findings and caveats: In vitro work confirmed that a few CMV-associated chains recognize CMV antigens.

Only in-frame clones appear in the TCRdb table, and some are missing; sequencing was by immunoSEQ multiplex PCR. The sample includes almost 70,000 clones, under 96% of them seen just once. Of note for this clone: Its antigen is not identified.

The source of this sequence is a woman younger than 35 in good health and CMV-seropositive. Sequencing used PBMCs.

The CDR3 sequence: CASSLGTGLNTEAFF. CDR3 sequence (DNA): TGTGCCAGCTCCCTCGGGACAGGGTTGAACACTGAAGCTTTCTTT. The J gene is TRBJ1-1, the V gene TRBV18; TRBD1 matches at 9 bases. This CDR3 comprises 15 residues. CDR1 is KGHSH, CDR2 LQKENI, per germline. Unmatched junction bases numbered 5, after V lost 6 bases and J lost 0 bases.